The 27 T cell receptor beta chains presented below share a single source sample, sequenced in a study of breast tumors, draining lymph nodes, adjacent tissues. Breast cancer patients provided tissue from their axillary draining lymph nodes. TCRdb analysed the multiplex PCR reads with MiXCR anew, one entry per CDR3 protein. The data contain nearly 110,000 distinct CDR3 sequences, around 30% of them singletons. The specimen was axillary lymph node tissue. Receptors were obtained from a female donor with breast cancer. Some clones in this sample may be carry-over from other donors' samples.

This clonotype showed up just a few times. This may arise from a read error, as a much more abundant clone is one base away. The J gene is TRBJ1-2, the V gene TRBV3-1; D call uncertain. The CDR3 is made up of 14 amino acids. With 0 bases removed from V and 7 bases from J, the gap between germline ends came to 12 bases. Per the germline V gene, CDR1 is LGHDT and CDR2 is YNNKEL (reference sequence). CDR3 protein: CASSQDSRGPGYTF. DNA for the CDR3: TGTGCCAGCAGCCAAGACTCACGGGGTCCTGGCTACACCTTC.

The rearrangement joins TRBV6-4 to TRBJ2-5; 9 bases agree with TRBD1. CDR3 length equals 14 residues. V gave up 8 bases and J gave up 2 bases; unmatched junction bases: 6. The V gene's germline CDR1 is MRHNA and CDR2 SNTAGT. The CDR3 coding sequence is TGTGCCAGCGAAATCGGGACAGGGCAAGAGACCCAGTACTTC. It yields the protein CASEIGTGQETQYF.

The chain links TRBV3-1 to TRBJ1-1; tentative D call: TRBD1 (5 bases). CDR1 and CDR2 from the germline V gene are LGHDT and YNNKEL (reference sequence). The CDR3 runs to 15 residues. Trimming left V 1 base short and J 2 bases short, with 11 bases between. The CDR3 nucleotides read TGTGCCAGCAGCCAAGCGGGCAGGGCTAACACTGAAGCTTTCTTT. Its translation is CASSQAGRANTEAFF.

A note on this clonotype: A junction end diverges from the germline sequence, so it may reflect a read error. This CDR3 reads CASGPTGFNQPRHF. As DNA, the CDR3 is TGTGCTAGCGGTCCCACAGGGTTCAATCAGCCCCGGCATTTT. The chain is built from TRBV12-5 and TRBJ1-5; possible D gene TRBD1, 6 bases. The CDR3 sequence is 14 residues long. In germline, CDR1 is LGHNT, CDR2 FRNRAP.

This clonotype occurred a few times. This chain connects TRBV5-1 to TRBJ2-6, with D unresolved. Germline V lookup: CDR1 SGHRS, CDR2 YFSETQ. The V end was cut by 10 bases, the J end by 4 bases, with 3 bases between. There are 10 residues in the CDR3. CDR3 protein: CAGGANVLTF. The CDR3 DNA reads TGCGCCGGGGGGGCCAACGTCCTGACTTTC.

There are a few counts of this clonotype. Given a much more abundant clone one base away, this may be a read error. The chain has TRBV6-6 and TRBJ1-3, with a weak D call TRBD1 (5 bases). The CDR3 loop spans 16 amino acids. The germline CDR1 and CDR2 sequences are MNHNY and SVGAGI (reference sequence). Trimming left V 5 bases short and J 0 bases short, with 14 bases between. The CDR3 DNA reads TGTGCCAGCAGTCACCTGACAGCAAGCTCTGGAAACACCATATATTTT. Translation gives CASSHLTASSGNTIYF.

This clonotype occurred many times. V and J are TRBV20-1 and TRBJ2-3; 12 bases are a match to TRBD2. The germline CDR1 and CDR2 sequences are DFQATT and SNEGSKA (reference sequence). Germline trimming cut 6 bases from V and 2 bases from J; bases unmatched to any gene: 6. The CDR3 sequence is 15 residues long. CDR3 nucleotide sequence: TGCAGTGCCCTTACTAGCGGGGGGTTCACAGATACGCAGTATTTT. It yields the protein CSALTSGGFTDTQYF.

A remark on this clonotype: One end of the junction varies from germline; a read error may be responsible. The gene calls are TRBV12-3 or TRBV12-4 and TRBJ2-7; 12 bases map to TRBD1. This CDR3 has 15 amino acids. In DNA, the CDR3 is TGTGCCACCAGTTACCCGGGACAGGGGGCCCACGAGCAGTACTTC. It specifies CATSYPGQGAHEQYF.

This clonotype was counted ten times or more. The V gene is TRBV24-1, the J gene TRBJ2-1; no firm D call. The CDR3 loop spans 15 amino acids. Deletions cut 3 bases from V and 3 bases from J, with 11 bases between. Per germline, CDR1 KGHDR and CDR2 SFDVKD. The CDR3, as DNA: TGTGCCACCAGTGATGGAAGGTTGCTCTACAATGAGCAGTTCTTC. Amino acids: CATSDGRLLYNEQFF.

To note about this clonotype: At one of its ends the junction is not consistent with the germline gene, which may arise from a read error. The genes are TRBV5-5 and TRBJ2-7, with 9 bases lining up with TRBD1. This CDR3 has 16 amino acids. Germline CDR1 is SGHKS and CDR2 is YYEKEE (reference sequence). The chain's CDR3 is CTSSQGIRDRVDEQYF. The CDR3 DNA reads TGTACCAGCAGCCAAGGAATACGGGACAGGGTCGACGAGCAGTACTTC. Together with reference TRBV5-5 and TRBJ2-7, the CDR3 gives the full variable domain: DAGVTQSPTHLIKTRGQQVTLRCSPISGHKSVSWYQQVLGQGPQFIFQYYEKEERGRGNFPDRFSARQFPNYSSELNVNALLLGDSALYLCTSSQGIRDRVDEQYFGPGTRLTVT.

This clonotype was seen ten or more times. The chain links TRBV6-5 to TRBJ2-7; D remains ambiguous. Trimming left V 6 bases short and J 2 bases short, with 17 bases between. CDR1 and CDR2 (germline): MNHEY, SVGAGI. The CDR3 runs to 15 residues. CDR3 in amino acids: CASRPPAGSTYEQYF. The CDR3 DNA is TGTGCCAGCAGACCCCCCGCAGGTTCCACCTACGAGCAGTACTTC.

CDR3 sequence: CASSSSSTDTQYF. In DNA form, the CDR3 reads TGTGCCAGTAGTTCTTCGAGCACAGATACGCAGTATTTT. This sequence joins TRBV19 and TRBJ2-3, with D hard to call. Germline V lookup: CDR1 LNHDA, CDR2 SQIVND (reference sequence). V was cut by 5 bases and J by 0 bases, with 6 bases left in between. The CDR3 runs to 13 residues.

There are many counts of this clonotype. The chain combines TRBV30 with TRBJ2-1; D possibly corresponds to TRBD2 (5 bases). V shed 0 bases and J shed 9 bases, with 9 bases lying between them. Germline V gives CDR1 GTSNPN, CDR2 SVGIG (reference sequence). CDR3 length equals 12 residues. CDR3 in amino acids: CAWSVGEGEQFF. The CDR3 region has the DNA TGTGCCTGGAGTGTCGGGGAAGGTGAGCAGTTCTTC.

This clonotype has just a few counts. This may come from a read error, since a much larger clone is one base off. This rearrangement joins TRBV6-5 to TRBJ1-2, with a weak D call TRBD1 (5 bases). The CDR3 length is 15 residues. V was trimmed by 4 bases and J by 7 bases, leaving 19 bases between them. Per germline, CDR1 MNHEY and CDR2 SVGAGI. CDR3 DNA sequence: TGTGCCAGCAGTTCCCTCGGGCAGGTTCAGGGTGGCTACACCTTC. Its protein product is CASSSLGQVQGGYTF.

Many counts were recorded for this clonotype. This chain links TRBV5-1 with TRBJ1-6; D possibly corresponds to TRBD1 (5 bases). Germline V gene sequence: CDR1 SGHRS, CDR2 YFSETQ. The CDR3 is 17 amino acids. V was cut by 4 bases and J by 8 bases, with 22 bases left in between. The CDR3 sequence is CASSGIRGTALDSPLHF. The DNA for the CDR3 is TGCGCCAGCAGCGGTATTCGGGGGACGGCGCTTGATTCACCCCTCCACTTT.

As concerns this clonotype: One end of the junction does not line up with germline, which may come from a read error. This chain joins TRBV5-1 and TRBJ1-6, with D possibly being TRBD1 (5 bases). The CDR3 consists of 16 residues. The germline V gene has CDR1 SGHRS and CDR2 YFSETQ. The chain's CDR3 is CAGSLTPGTGNSPLHF. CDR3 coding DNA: TGCGCCGGCAGCTTGACCCCCGGGACGGGGAATTCACCCCTCCACTTT. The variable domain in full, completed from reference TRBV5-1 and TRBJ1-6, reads KAGVTQTPRYLIKTRGQQVTLSCSPISGHRSVSWYQQTPGQGLQFLFEYFSETQRNKGNFPGRFSGRQFSNSRSEMNVSTLELGDSALYLCAGSLTPGTGNSPLHFGNGTRLTVT.

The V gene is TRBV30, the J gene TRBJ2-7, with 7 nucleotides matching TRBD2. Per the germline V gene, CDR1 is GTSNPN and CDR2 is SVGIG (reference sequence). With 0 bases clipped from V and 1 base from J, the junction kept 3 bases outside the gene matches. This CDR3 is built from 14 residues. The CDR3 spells CAWSVGGSSYEQYF. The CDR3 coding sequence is TGTGCCTGGAGTGTCGGGGGGAGTTCCTACGAGCAGTACTTC.

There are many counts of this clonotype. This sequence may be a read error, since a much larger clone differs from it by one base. The CDR3 sequence: CSARDLGTGAHYEQYF. Written as DNA, the CDR3 is TGCAGTGCTAGAGATCTCGGGACTGGAGCTCACTACGAGCAGTACTTC. The V gene is TRBV20-1, the J gene TRBJ2-7, with TRBD2 as a possible D gene (6 bases). The V and J ends lost 0 bases and 3 bases respectively, with 18 bases between them. The CDR3 runs to 16 residues. Germline CDR1 and CDR2: DFQATT and SNEGSKA (reference sequence).

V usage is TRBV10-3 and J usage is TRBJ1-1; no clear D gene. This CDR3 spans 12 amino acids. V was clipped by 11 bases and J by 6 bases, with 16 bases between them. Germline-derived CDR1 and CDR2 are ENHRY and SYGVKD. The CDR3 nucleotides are TGTGCCGCATCTACGGAGGAGGCTGAAGCTTTCTTT. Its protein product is CAASTEEAEAFF.

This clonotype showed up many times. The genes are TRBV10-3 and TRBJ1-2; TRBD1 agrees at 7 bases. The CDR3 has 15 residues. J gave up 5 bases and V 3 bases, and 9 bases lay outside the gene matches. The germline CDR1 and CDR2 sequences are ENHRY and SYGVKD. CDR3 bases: TGTGCCATCAGTGACGAGGGGGCGTCTTTTTATGGCTACACCTTC. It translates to CAISDEGASFYGYTF.

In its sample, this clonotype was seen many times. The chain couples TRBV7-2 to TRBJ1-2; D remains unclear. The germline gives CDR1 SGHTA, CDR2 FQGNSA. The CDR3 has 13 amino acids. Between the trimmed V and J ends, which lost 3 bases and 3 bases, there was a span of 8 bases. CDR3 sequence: CASSFPRDYGYTF. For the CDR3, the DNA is TGTGCCAGCAGCTTTCCCCGGGACTATGGCTACACCTTC.

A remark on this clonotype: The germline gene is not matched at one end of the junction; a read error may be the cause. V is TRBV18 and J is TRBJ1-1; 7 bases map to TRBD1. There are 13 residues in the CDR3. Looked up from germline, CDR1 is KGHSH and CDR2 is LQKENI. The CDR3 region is CASSPGTETEAFF. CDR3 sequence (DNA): TGTGCCAGCTCACCTGGGACAGAAACTGAGGCTTTCTTT.

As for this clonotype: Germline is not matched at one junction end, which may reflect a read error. DNA for the CDR3: TGCAGTGCTAGAGAGGGACGAGGCACCGCGGAGCTGTTTTTT. It codes for CSAREGRGTAELFF. The chain carries TRBV20-1 and TRBJ2-2; TRBD1 or TRBD2 may be the D gene (5 bases each). Germline-derived CDR1 and CDR2 are DFQATT and SNEGSKA (reference sequence). The CDR3 contains 14 residues.

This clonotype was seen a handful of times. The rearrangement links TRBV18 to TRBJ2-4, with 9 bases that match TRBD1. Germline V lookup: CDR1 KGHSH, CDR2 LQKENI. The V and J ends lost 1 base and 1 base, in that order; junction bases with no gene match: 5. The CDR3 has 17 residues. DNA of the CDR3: TGTGCCAGCTCACCACGGGACAGGGTGAAGGCCAAAAACATTCAGTACTTC. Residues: CASSPRDRVKAKNIQYF.

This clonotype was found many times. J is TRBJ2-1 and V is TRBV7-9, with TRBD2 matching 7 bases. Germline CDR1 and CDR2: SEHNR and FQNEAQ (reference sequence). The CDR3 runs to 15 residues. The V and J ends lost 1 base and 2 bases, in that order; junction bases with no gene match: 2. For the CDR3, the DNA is TGTGCCAGCAGCTTAGTGGCGGGAGCCTACAATGAGCAGTTCTTC. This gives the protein CASSLVAGAYNEQFF.

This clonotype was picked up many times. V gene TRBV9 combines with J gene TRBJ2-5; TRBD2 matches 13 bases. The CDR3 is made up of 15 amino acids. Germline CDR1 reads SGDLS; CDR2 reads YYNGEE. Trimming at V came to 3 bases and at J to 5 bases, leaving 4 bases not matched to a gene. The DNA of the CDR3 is TGTGCCAGCAGCGCCGGACTAGCGGGGGTGGAGACCCAGTACTTC. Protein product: CASSAGLAGVETQYF.

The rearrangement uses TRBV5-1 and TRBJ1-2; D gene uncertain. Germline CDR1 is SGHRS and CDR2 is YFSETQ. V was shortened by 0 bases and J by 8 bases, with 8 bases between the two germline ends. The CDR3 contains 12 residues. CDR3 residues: CASSLGTRGYTF. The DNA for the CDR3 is TGCGCCAGCAGCTTGGGAACGCGAGGCTACACCTTC.